The T cell receptor beta chain described here comes from a study of T cell repertoires in cytomegalovirus infection (dated by TCRdb to about 2019). About the study as a whole: Donor HLA type was relevant to the analysis, as public TCR beta signatures indicated carriage of CMV infection together with the matching HLA type. The paper's findings and limits, for the study overall: The ex vivo response was dominated by HLA-C-restricted CMV-specific TCR beta clonotypes, which also provided the single most frequent clonotype in two of eight donors. In both this cohort and an independent roughly 400-donor cohort, the cumulative frequency of public TCR beta family members distinguished carriers of CMV infection plus the relevant HLA type.

This clonotype occurred many times. There is no known antigen for this receptor. No base qualities exist here, and no much larger clone lies one base off it. The instrument given in TCRdb is Illumina HiSeq 1500. Through fastp at Q25 and MiXCR, TCRdb rebuilt clones from the public reads, retaining in-frame beta chains. For every CDR3 protein sequence, its rows merge into one entry that carries the most common genes and DNA. Recorded for this sample are 55,000 to 85,000 distinct CDR3 sequences; under 5% of them occurred a single time. Clones ranked in the top ten supply under 25% of the sample. Compared with germline, V lacks 5 bases and J lacks 4 bases; bases without a gene match: 12. Sequences SGHVS (CDR1) and FNYEAQ (CDR2) are obtained from the germline V gene. The CDR3 has 16 amino acids, counting the end cysteine and phenylalanine. Only the CDR3 DNA stays, 48 bases, in frame from base 1.

This receptor was identified in a human donor in good health (CMV status not recorded). Some clones in this sample may be carry-over from other donors' samples. Here the chain combines TRBV7-6 and TRBJ1-2; 8 bases in the middle match TRBD1. The material sequenced was PBMCs. The CDR3 corresponds to CASSPTYRGRLYGYTF. The nucleotides read TGTGCCAGCAGCCCGACTTACAGGGGGAGACTCTATGGCTACACCTTC.